The 17 T cell receptor beta chains in this list originate from one sample, sequenced in a study of blood T cell repertoires in COVID-19. Method: immunoSEQ multiplex PCR; TCRdb's copy keeps in-frame clones and lacks some. This sample yields hundreds of thousands of clones, of which roughly 87% are seen a single time; approximately 3.3% belongs to the top ten. The material sequenced was peripheral blood. The receptors were gathered from a young man with active or convalescent COVID-19.

The chain employs TRBV5-1 and TRBJ1-2; the D is unclear. The CDR3 is 14 residues long. Trimming removed 0 bases from V and 10 bases from J, with 16 bases in between. Per germline, CDR1 SGHRS and CDR2 YFSETQ. The CDR3 loop is CASSLVVQPRIYTF. DNA of the CDR3: TGCGCCAGCAGCTTGGTGGTCCAACCCAGAATCTACACCTTC.

V is TRBV29-1 and J is TRBJ2-6, with 7 bases that match TRBD1. Germline V gene data show CDR1 as SQVTM and CDR2 as ANQGSEA. V trimming: 3 bases; J trimming: 2 bases; junction bases outside the gene matches: 1. The CDR3 has 14 amino acids. As DNA, the CDR3 is TGCAGCGTTGATACAGGGGCTGGGGCCAACGTCCTGACTTTC. As protein: CSVDTGAGANVLTF. The full variable domain, completed using reference TRBV29-1 and TRBJ2-6, is SAVISQKPSRDICQRGTSLTIQCQVDSQVTMMFWYRQQPGQSLTLIATANQGSEATYESGFVIDKFPISRPNLTFSTLTVSNMSPEDSSIYLCSVDTGAGANVLTFGAGSRLTVL.

The chain has TRBV6-1 and TRBJ1-1; maybe TRBD1 (5 bases). This CDR3 contains 13 residues. Germline CDR1 and CDR2: MNHNS and SASEGT. The V end lost 2 bases, the J end lost 1 base, and 5 bases lay between the germline ends. The CDR3: CASSEQGNTEAFF. For the CDR3, the DNA is TGTGCCAGCAGTGAACAGGGGAACACTGAAGCTTTCTTT.

The V call is TRBV28, the J call TRBJ2-5; TRBD1 aligns across 10 bases. This CDR3 is 15 amino acids long. V gave up 4 bases and J gave up 4 bases; unmatched junction bases: 6. Looked up from germline, CDR1 is MDHEN and CDR2 is SYDVKM. In DNA, the CDR3 is TGTGCCAGCAGTTCACCCGGGGACAGGGGAGAGACCCAGTACTTC. Its translation: CASSSPGDRGETQYF.

This chain uses TRBV5-4 with TRBJ2-1, with 12 positions matching TRBD1. Germline assignment: CDR1 SGHNT and CDR2 YYREEE (reference sequence). This CDR3 has 16 amino acids. The V and J ends lost 4 bases and 7 bases, in that order; junction bases with no gene match: 9. CDR3 in amino acids: CASSRPGQGAINEQFF. CDR3 nucleotide sequence: TGTGCCAGCAGCCGCCCGGGACAGGGGGCGATAAATGAGCAGTTCTTC.

The DNA for the CDR3 is TGCAGCCGATCGACAAGTCGCGAGCAGTACTTC. This codes for CSRSTSREQYF. The gene calls are TRBV20-1 and TRBJ2-7; D unclear. Germline values: CDR1 DFQATT, CDR2 SNEGSKA (reference sequence). This CDR3 is built from 11 residues.

CDR3 DNA sequence: TGTGCCAGCAGCTTGATGCAGATAAACACCGGGGAGCTGTTTTTT. This translates into CASSLMQINTGELFF. The V and J genes are TRBV7-2 and TRBJ2-2; D uncertain. This CDR3 region has 15 residues. Germline values: CDR1 SGHTA, CDR2 FQGNSA. Trimming took off 3 bases at V and 2 bases at J, with 10 bases between the two ends.

V usage is TRBV28 and J usage is TRBJ1-6; D remains unclear. This CDR3 has 14 residues. V shed 5 bases and J shed 4 bases, with 9 bases lying between them. Germline V gene data show CDR1 as MDHEN and CDR2 as SYDVKM. The CDR3 region is CASSRTGYNSPLHF. CDR3 sequence (DNA): TGTGCCAGCAGTCGGACGGGGTATAATTCACCCCTCCACTTT.

The rearrangement joins TRBV19 to TRBJ2-3; 9 bases line up with TRBD1. Per germline, CDR1 LNHDA and CDR2 SQIVND (reference sequence). V lost 8 bases and J lost 7; bases outside the gene matches: 16. The CDR3 extends over 16 amino acids. The CDR3 sequence is CASAPPGTGTLNTQYF. The CDR3 DNA reads as TGTGCCAGTGCTCCTCCGGGGACAGGGACTTTAAATACGCAGTATTTT.

The chain has TRBV28 and TRBJ1-4; 7 nucleotides line up with TRBD1. After removal of 6 bases from V and 3 bases from J, the junction contained 7 bases not matched to a gene. The germline V gene has CDR1 MDHEN and CDR2 SYDVKM. This CDR3 spans 15 amino acids. The CDR3 here is CASRSGGSANEKLFF. The CDR3 region has the DNA TGTGCCAGCAGGTCAGGGGGATCGGCTAATGAAAAACTGTTTTTT.

V gene TRBV5-1 combines with J gene TRBJ2-7; 8 bases align to TRBD2. The CDR3 spans 14 residues. Germline lookup yields CDR1 SGHRS and CDR2 YFSETQ. Trimming removed 3 bases from V and 4 bases from J; junction bases left unmatched: 6. The CDR3 here is CASSSSGRGYEQYF. The CDR3 bases are TGCGCCAGCAGCTCCAGCGGGAGAGGATACGAGCAGTACTTC.

The chain recombines TRBV5-5 with TRBJ1-5; a possible D gene is TRBD1 (6 bases). CDR1 is SGHKS, CDR2 YYEKEE, per germline (reference sequence). The CDR3 totals 17 residues. Trimming cost V 1 base and J 2 bases, with 16 bases left between them. The CDR3 protein is CASSLTTAGVGNQPQHF. CDR3 in DNA: TGTGCCAGCAGCTTGACTACCGCAGGGGTAGGCAATCAGCCCCAGCATTTT. The whole variable domain, filled in from reference TRBV5-5 and TRBJ1-5, reads DAGVTQSPTHLIKTRGQQVTLRCSPISGHKSVSWYQQVLGQGPQFIFQYYEKEERGRGNFPDRFSARQFPNYSSELNVNALLLGDSALYLCASSLTTAGVGNQPQHFGDGTRLSIL.

The gene calls are TRBV28 and TRBJ1-4; TRBD1 matches at 9 bases. V lost 7 bases to trimming and J lost 6 bases; unmatched junction nucleotides: 9. Per the germline V gene, CDR1 is MDHEN and CDR2 is SYDVKM. CDR3 length: 15 amino acids. The CDR3 reads CASNRPGQGHEKLFF. CDR3 in DNA: TGTGCCAGCAACCGGCCGGGACAGGGTCATGAAAAACTGTTTTTT.

The V call is TRBV5-1, the J call TRBJ2-1, with 8 bases identical to TRBD2. The V gene end was trimmed by 4 bases and the J gene end by 7 bases; junction bases not matched to a gene: 10. The CDR3 spans 15 residues. Germline values: CDR1 SGHRS, CDR2 YFSETQ. Here the CDR3 DNA reads TGCGCCAGCAGCCCTCAGCGGGAGCGAACAAATGAGCAGTTCTTC. As protein: CASSPQRERTNEQFF.

The chain recombines TRBV5-1 with TRBJ2-5; D is uncertain. The CDR3 is made up of 14 amino acids. The V and J ends lost 4 bases and 1 base respectively, with 11 bases between them. Germline loops: CDR1 SGHRS, CDR2 YFSETQ. CDR3 loop: CASSLQRSQETQYF. The DNA of the CDR3 is TGCGCCAGCAGCCTCCAACGGAGCCAAGAGACCCAGTACTTC.

The chain joins TRBV6-5 to TRBJ1-1; tentatively, D is TRBD1 (6 bases). The CDR3 spans 14 residues. V shed 7 bases and J shed 5 bases, with 17 bases lying between them. CDR1 is MNHEY, CDR2 SVGAGI, per germline. CDR3 in amino acids: CASTPGQGKTEAFF. CDR3 DNA sequence: TGTGCCAGCACCCCGGGGCAGGGGAAGACTGAAGCTTTCTTT.

The J gene is TRBJ1-2, the V gene TRBV29-1; D uncertain. The germline V gene encodes CDR1 SQVTM and CDR2 ANQGSEA. The CDR3 runs 9 residues. V shed 6 bases and J shed 6 bases, with 5 bases lying between them. The CDR3 DNA reads TGCAGCGTCACGGATGGCTACACCTTC. This gives the protein CSVTDGYTF.